This entry concerns a single TCR beta chain. The antigen remains undetermined. Profiling relied on immunoSEQ multiplex PCR, and the TCRdb table lists in-frame clones only, not all of them. The sample holds about 120,000 clones, 85% to 95% seen once. This sample is drawn from a study of T cell responses to AZD1222 COVID-19 vaccine. Whole-study findings and limits: Of spike-specific TCRs, nearly half reportedly target regions left unmutated in variants. Spike was spanned by vaccine-associated CD4 TCRs, which were dominant at 160-218 and 743-854.

The TCR comes from an adult in good health. Here the sequenced sample was peripheral blood, taken on day 0 of AZD1222 vaccination.

The CDR3 reads CASSPGVLEGEQYF. For the CDR3, the DNA is TGTGCCAGCAGCCCGGGAGTCCTAGAGGGCGAGCAGTACTTC. The rearrangement joins TRBV7-9 to TRBJ2-7; a weak D match, TRBD2 (6 bases). The V end lost 5 bases, the J end lost 6 bases, and 17 bases lay between the germline ends. In germline, CDR1 is SEHNR, CDR2 FQNEAQ (reference sequence). The CDR3 sequence is 14 residues long.